This T cell receptor beta chain was identified during a study of blood T cell repertoires in COVID-19. At the level of the study: Samples came from the United States, Italy and Spain, spanning acute and convalescent COVID-19. The analysed material was cDNA or gDNA that came from T cells, B-cell-depleted T cells, or PBMCs.

V lost 5 bases to trimming and J lost 8 bases, with 12 bases between them. Germline values: CDR1 MNHEY, CDR2 SMNVEV (reference sequence). CDR3 length: 13 residues. Those enrolled in Seattle joined during active infection and were followed longitudinally afterward. Per the original data handling: Quantification of nucleated cells was approximated via reference gene primer amplification. The table came from immunoSEQ multiplex PCR; TCRdb's copy has only in-frame clones and leaves some out. V and J calls and clone size are copied from that table; D and trimming were computed from the DNA. Of about 330,000 clones listed, around 90% are singletons. This clone is a singleton in its sample.

The specimen was peripheral blood. The chain has TRBV27 and TRBJ1-4; the D is unclear. This receptor was taken from a man younger than 45 with COVID-19, enrolled during active disease. The CDR3 loop is CASSPREREKLFF. CDR3 coding DNA: TGTGCCAGCAGTCCCCGAGAGCGGGAAAAACTGTTTTTT.